Presented here are 15 T cell receptor beta chains from one specimen sequenced in a study of OX40 agonist ivuxolimab in advanced cancers. Here immunoSEQ multiplex PCR was the method, and the copy in TCRdb shows in-frame clones only, minus some. This table has around 53,000 clones, approximately 88% appearing once. This specimen consisted of CD4+ or CD8+ T cells sorted from blood, obtained in a trial of the OX40 agonist ivuxolimab. Source of these receptors: an adult with an advanced solid tumor such as melanoma, head and neck, liver or kidney cancer.

V gene TRBV15 combines with J gene TRBJ1-4; D not resolved. V lost 4 bases to trimming and J lost 3 bases, with 6 bases between them. This CDR3 is built from 13 residues. The germline gives CDR1 LNHNV, CDR2 YYDKDF (reference sequence). The CDR3 region is CATSKNPNEKLFF. CDR3 coding DNA: TGTGCCACCAGCAAAAACCCTAATGAAAAACTGTTTTTT.

The chain couples TRBV27 to TRBJ2-1, with D tentatively TRBD1 or TRBD2 (6 bases each). The germline V and J ends were trimmed by 6 bases and 5 bases, with 11 bases remaining between them. The length of the CDR3 is 13 residues. CDR1 MNHEY and CDR2 SMNVEV come from the germline V gene (reference sequence). The CDR3 DNA reads TGTGCCAGCAGGGGGGGCGACGACAATGAGCAGTTCTTC. It is translated as CASRGGDDNEQFF.

The chain recombines TRBV19 with TRBJ1-4; a possible D gene is TRBD1 (5 bases). The CDR3 is 13 residues long. Trimming removed 6 bases from V and 7 bases from J, with 12 bases in between. Germline V CDR1 and CDR2: LNHDA, SQIVND (reference sequence). CDR3 nucleotides: TGTGCCAGTAGGGGCAGGGCGTCTGAAAAACTGTTTTTT. Encoded protein: CASRGRASEKLFF.

The chain is built from TRBV27 and TRBJ2-5; 7 nucleotides align to TRBD2. Germline V gives CDR1 MNHEY, CDR2 SMNVEV (reference sequence). The CDR3 runs 16 residues. J lost 5 bases, V lost 4 bases, and 13 bases had no gene match. Written as DNA, the CDR3 is TGTGCCAGCAGTTCGTCATGGCGGGAGAACTGGGAGACCCAGTACTTC. Protein product: CASSSSWRENWETQYF.

V is TRBV19 and J is TRBJ2-6, with 11 bases lining up with TRBD1. V lost 5 bases, J lost 2 bases, and 5 bases stayed unmatched. CDR1 and CDR2 (germline): LNHDA, SQIVND (reference sequence). The CDR3 has 17 residues. The CDR3 DNA is TGTGCCAGTAGTGTTCGGACAGGGGGCGCTGGGGCCAACGTCCTGACTTTC. It encodes CASSVRTGGAGANVLTF.

V and J are TRBV7-2 and TRBJ1-5, with D hard to call. Germline V gene sequence: CDR1 SGHTA, CDR2 FQGNSA. The CDR3 runs to 13 residues. V was pared by 0 bases and J by 3 bases, with 3 bases between. The CDR3 here is CASSLAHNQPQHF. The CDR3 DNA follows: TGTGCCAGCAGCTTAGCACACAATCAGCCCCAGCATTTT. Full variable domain (outside the CDR3, taken from reference TRBV7-2 and TRBJ1-5): GAGVSQSPSNKVTEKGKDVELRCDPISGHTALYWYRQSLGQGLEFLIYFQGNSAPDKSGLPSDRFSAERTGGSVSTLTIQRTQQEDSAVYLCASSLAHNQPQHFGDGTRLSIL.

The J gene is TRBJ1-1, the V gene TRBV6-5, with 8 bases fitting TRBD1. The junction had 8 bases not matched to a gene; V was cut back by 7 bases and J by 1 base. CDR3 length: 15 residues. CDR1 is MNHEY and CDR2 is SVGAGI in the germline V gene. CDR3 loop: CASTDRGLSNTEAFF. DNA of the CDR3: TGTGCCAGCACCGACAGGGGCCTCTCGAACACTGAAGCTTTCTTT.

This chain links TRBV6-4 with TRBJ1-1; tentatively, D is TRBD1 (5 bases). CDR1 MRHNA and CDR2 SNTAGT come from the germline V gene. The CDR3 has 18 residues. Trimming took 5 bases from V and 3 from J, leaving 25 bases between them. The CDR3 DNA reads TGTGCCAGCAGTAGGAACAGGCAGGGCCTGGGCCGGGACACTGAAGCTTTCTTT. This translates into CASSRNRQGLGRDTEAFF.

This clone was seen a handful of times. The CDR3 here is CASSARQVSGEKLFF. The CDR3 DNA reads TGTGCCAGCAGTGCCCGACAGGTATCGGGTGAAAAACTGTTTTTT. The V call is TRBV2, the J call TRBJ1-4; a possible D gene is TRBD1 (6 bases). Germline V gives CDR1 SNHLY, CDR2 FYNNEI. V was clipped by 4 bases and J by 7 bases, with 16 bases between them. The CDR3 spans 15 residues.

The rearrangement uses TRBV4-1 and TRBJ2-1, with 11 bases aligning to TRBD1. CDR1 and CDR2 (germline): MGHRA, YSYEKL. This CDR3 comprises 16 residues. The trim removed 4 bases at V and 8 bases at J, leaving 10 bases unmatched. CDR3 sequence reads: CASSRPPGQGGYEQFF. The CDR3 region has the DNA TGCGCCAGCAGCCGACCACCGGGACAGGGGGGCTATGAGCAGTTCTTC.

The V call is TRBV5-6, the J call TRBJ2-7, with D unresolved. The germline gives CDR1 SGHDT, CDR2 YYEEEE. The CDR3 consists of 15 residues. V lost 1 base and J 1 base, leaving 12 bases between the germline ends. This CDR3 reads CASSLLAFESYEQYF. In DNA form, the CDR3 reads TGTGCCAGCAGCTTGCTGGCATTCGAATCCTACGAGCAGTACTTC.

The gene calls are TRBV7-2 and TRBJ2-2; D remains unclear. This CDR3 has 15 amino acids. V lost 4 bases and J lost 5, with 14 bases in between. Germline CDR1 SGHTA, CDR2 FQGNSA. CDR3 bases: TGTGCCAGCAGCTCCCCCCGCCTTCGGACCGGGGAGCTGTTTTTT. Protein: CASSSPRLRTGELFF.

The chain joins TRBV5-6 to TRBJ2-1, with 7 bases fitting TRBD2. The V segment lost 2 bases and the J segment 5 bases; nucleotides outside the gene matches: 4. CDR3 length: 14 amino acids. Looked up from germline, CDR1 is SGHDT and CDR2 is YYEEEE. CDR3 in DNA: TGTGCCAGCAGCTTTCGTACTAGCGACAATGAGCAGTTCTTC. This encodes CASSFRTSDNEQFF.

The rearrangement uses TRBV6-6 and TRBJ1-1; no reliable D call. This CDR3 region has 15 residues. The V gene lost 2 bases and the J gene lost 2 bases, with 12 bases spanning the gap. Germline V gives CDR1 MNHNY, CDR2 SVGAGI (reference sequence). CDR3 sequence reads: CASSYVGAGNTEAFF. Here the CDR3 DNA reads TGTGCCAGCAGTTACGTGGGCGCGGGAAACACTGAAGCTTTCTTT.

The rearrangement uses TRBV7-7 and TRBJ2-5; 7 nucleotides match TRBD1. This CDR3 has 14 residues. CDR1 and CDR2 (germline): SSHAT, FNYEAQ (reference sequence). V shed 3 bases, J shed 5 bases, and the junction held 6 bases outside the gene matches. CDR3 residues: CASSFDRVGETQYF. The CDR3 DNA reads TGTGCCAGCAGCTTCGACAGGGTGGGCGAGACCCAGTACTTC. The complete variable domain, with remaining parts taken from reference TRBV7-7 and TRBJ2-5, reads GAGVSQSPRYKVTKRGQDVTLRCDPISSHATLYWYQQALGQGPEFLTYFNYEAQPDKSGLPSDRFSAERPEGSISTLTIQRTEQRDSAMYRCASSFDRVGETQYFGPGTRLLVL.